This T cell receptor (beta chain) was captured in a study of cytomegalovirus exposure and HLA in healthy donors. Findings and caveats of the study: Another analysis was done later, and it associated roughly 15,000 TCR beta sequences with HLA alleles at 0.05 false discovery rate.

Turning to this clone: Its target is unknown.

The V and J ends lost 3 bases and 3 bases respectively, with 7 bases between them. The CDR3 loop spans 12 amino acids. The germline CDR1 and CDR2 sequences are SGHDT and YYEEEE. PCR primers comprised 60 Vbeta and 13 Jbeta primers. Clones were read by immunoSEQ multiplex PCR, and TCRdb kept only the in-frame ones, dropping some. The sample consists of about 110,000 clones, roughly 82% of them appearing once. J is TRBJ2-7 and V is TRBV5-6; a possible D gene is TRBD1 (6 bases). This TCR came from a human donor in good health. Sequencing used PBMCs. The CDR3 nucleotides are TGTGCCAGCAGCTACAGGGACTACGAGCAGTACTTC. Its translation is CASSYRDYEQYF. Together with reference TRBV5-6 and TRBJ2-7, the CDR3 gives the full variable domain: DAGVTQSPTHLIKTRGQQVTLRCSPKSGHDTVSWYQQALGQGPQFIFQYYEEEERQRGNFPDRFSGHQFPNYSSELNVNALLLGDSALYLCASSYRDYEQYFGPGTRLTVT.